This TCR beta chain was identified in a study of blood T cell repertoires in COVID-19. Overall study: Donors in the United States, Italy and Spain gave samples during acute or convalescent COVID-19. The analysed material was cDNA or gDNA that came from T cells, B-cell-depleted T cells, or PBMCs.

Per the study methods: Estimates of nucleated cell counts were drawn from the amplification of reference gene primers. The repertoire was sequenced with immunoSEQ multiplex PCR; TCRdb's copy has only in-frame clones and lacks some. V, J and clone size were drawn from that table, and D and trimming were deduced from the DNA. Of about 91,000 clones detected, over 70% appear once; the ten largest clones hold approximately 25%. The sample was peripheral blood. This TCR was sampled from a man in his 70s with acute or convalescent COVID-19.

CDR3 DNA sequence: TGTGCCAGCTCACCAGCAGGGGGCGCGGAGACCCAGTACTTC. Amino acids: CASSPAGGAETQYF. This chain joins TRBV18 and TRBJ2-5, with 8 bases identical to TRBD1. This CDR3 contains 14 residues. The V gene end was trimmed by 2 bases and the J gene end by 5 bases; junction bases not matched to a gene: 4. Germline CDR1 is KGHSH and CDR2 is LQKENI.